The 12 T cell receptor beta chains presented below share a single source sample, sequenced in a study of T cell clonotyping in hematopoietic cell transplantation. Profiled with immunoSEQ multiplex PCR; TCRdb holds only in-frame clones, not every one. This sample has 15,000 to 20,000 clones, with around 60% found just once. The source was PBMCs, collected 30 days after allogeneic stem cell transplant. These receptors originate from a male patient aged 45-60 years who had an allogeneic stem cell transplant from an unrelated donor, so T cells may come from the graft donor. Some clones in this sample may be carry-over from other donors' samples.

CDR3 amino acids: CAWSPGDEKLFF. The CDR3 region has the DNA TGTGCCTGGAGCCCAGGGGACGAAAAACTGTTTTTT. J is TRBJ1-4 and V is TRBV30; perhaps TRBD1 as D (6 bases). V was shortened by 3 bases and J by 8 bases, with 10 bases between the two germline ends. Germline CDR1 and CDR2: GTSNPN and SVGIG (reference sequence). The length of the CDR3 is 12 residues.

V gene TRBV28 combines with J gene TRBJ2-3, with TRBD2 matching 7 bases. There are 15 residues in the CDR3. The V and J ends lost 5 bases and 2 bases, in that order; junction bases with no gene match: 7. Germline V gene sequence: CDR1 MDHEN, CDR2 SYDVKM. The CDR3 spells CASSARDYPTDTQYF. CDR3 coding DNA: TGTGCCAGCAGTGCCCGGGACTACCCCACAGATACGCAGTATTTT.

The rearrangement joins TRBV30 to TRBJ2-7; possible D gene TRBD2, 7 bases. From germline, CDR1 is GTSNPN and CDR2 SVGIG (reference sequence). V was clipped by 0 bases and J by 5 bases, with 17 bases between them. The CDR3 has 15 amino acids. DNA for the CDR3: TGTGCCTGGAGTGTACCGGGGGGCCGGATCGACGAGCAGTACTTC. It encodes CAWSVPGGRIDEQYF.

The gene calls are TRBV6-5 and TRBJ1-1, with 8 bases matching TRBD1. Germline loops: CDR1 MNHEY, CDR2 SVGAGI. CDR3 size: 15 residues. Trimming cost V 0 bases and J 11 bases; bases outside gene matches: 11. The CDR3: CASSYSNPPQGVAFF. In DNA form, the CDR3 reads TGTGCCAGCAGTTACTCGAATCCCCCACAGGGGGTGGCTTTCTTT.

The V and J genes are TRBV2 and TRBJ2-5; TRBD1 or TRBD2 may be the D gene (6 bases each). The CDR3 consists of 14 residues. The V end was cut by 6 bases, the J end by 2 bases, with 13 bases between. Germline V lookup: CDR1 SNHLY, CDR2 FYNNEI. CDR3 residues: CASRGGRAQETQYF. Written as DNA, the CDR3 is TGTGCCAGCAGGGGGGGCAGGGCACAAGAGACCCAGTACTTC.

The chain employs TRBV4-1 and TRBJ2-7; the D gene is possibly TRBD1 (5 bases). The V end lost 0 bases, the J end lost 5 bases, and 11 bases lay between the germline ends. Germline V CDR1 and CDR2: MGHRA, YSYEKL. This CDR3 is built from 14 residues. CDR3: CASSQDRVGHEQYF. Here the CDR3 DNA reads TGCGCCAGCAGCCAAGACAGGGTAGGGCACGAGCAGTACTTC.

The CDR3 DNA sequence: TGTGCCAGTAGACGAGGAAACAATCAGCCCCAGCATTTT. Translation: CASRRGNNQPQHF. The chain uses TRBV19 and TRBJ1-5, with D uncertain. Trimming left V 6 bases short and J 3 bases short, with 9 bases between. Germline V gives CDR1 LNHDA, CDR2 SQIVND (reference sequence). The CDR3 extends over 13 amino acids. The whole variable domain, remainder taken from reference TRBV19 and TRBJ1-5, is DGGITQSPKYLFRKEGQNVTLSCEQNLNHDAMYWYRQDPGQGLRLIYYSQIVNDFQKGDIAEGYSVSREKKESFPLTVTSAQKNPTAFYLCASRRGNNQPQHFGDGTRLSIL.

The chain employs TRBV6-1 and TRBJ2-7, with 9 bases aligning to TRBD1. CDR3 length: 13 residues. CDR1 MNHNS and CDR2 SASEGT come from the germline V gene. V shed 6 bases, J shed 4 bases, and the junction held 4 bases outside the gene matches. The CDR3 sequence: CASRGQGYYEQYF. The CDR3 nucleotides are TGTGCCAGCAGGGGACAGGGATATTACGAGCAGTACTTC.

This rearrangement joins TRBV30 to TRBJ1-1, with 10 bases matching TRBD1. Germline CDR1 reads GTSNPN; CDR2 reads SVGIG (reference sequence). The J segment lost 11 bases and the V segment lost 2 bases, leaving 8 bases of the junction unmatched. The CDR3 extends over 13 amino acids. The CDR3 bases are TGTGCCTGGAGTAGATTGGACAGGGGGTCGGCTTTCTTT. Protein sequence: CAWSRLDRGSAFF.

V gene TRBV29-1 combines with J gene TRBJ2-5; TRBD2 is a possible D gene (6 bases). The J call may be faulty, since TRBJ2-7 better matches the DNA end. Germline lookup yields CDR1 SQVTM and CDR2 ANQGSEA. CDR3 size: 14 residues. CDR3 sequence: CSVGFRAGGYEQYF. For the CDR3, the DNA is TGCAGCGTTGGTTTTCGGGCCGGGGGCTACGAGCAGTACTTC.

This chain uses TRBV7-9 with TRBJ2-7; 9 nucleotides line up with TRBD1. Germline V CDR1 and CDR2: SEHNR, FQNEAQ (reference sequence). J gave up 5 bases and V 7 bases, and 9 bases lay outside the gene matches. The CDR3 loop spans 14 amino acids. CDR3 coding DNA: TGTGCCAGCACCGTAGGACAGGGGCCCCACGAGCAGTACTTC. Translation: CASTVGQGPHEQYF.

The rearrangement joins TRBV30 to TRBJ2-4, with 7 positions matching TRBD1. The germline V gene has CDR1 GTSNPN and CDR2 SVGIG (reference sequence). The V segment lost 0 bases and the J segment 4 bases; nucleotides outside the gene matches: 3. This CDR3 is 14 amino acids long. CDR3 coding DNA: TGTGCCTGGAGTGTGTCAGGGGGTAAAAACATTCAGTACTTC. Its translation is CAWSVSGGKNIQYF.